One sample yielded the 29 T cell receptor beta chains listed below, sequenced in a study of T cells in Graves' hyperthyroidism and ophthalmopathy. Template material for amplifying TCR beta CDR3 regions consisted of RNA transcripts. First-round RT-PCR of the TCR CDR3 relied on the HTBI primer set. TCRdb re-derived calls from the multiplex PCR reads in MiXCR, one entry per CDR3 protein. Of some 400,000 distinct CDR3 sequences in the sample, roughly 14% were seen once. The source material was blood. The receptor set was obtained from a man aged 30 to 39 with Graves' hyperthyroidism that later progressed to Graves' ophthalmopathy.

There are many counts of this clonotype. The V call is TRBV5-1, the J call TRBJ2-1; D not resolved. Germline V CDR1 and CDR2: SGHRS, YFSETQ. Between the trimmed V and J ends, which lost 1 base and 8 bases, there was a span of 13 bases. This CDR3 comprises 14 residues. The CDR3 region has the DNA TGCGCCAGCAGCTTGTCCTTATCGTCCCATGAGCAGTTCTTC. Its protein is CASSLSLSSHEQFF.

This clonotype was seen a few times. The rearrangement links TRBV7-2 to TRBJ2-3; D gene unclear. V was shortened by 1 base and J by 1 base, with 9 bases between the two germline ends. The CDR3 is 15 residues long. Germline CDR1 reads SGHTA; CDR2 reads FQGNSA. The CDR3 loop is CASSLVVWGTDTQYF. CDR3 sequence (DNA): TGTGCCAGCAGCTTAGTCGTCTGGGGCACAGATACGCAGTATTTT. Complete variable domain (other parts from reference TRBV7-2 and TRBJ2-3): GAGVSQSPSNKVTEKGKDVELRCDPISGHTALYWYRQSLGQGLEFLIYFQGNSAPDKSGLPSDRFSAERTGGSVSTLTIQRTQQEDSAVYLCASSLVVWGTDTQYFGPGTRLTVL.

This clonotype has ten or more counts. The genes are TRBV2 and TRBJ1-4; no firm D call. Deletions cut 8 bases from V and 7 bases from J, with 20 bases between. The CDR3 sequence is 15 residues long. Per the germline V gene, CDR1 is SNHLY and CDR2 is FYNNEI. The CDR3 sequence is CASVLGAKMGEKLFF. CDR3 nucleotide sequence: TGTGCCAGCGTGCTGGGAGCGAAAATGGGTGAAAAACTGTTTTTT.

The V call is TRBV15, the J call TRBJ1-5; D ambiguous. The germline V gene encodes CDR1 LNHNV and CDR2 YYDKDF (reference sequence). The CDR3 is made up of 15 amino acids. Between the trimmed V and J ends, which lost 5 bases and 5 bases, there was a span of 16 bases. The CDR3 DNA is TGTGCCACCAGCCAATCCAGATACGGAGATCAGCCCCAGCATTTT. It codes for CATSQSRYGDQPQHF.

The rearrangement links TRBV4-1 to TRBJ2-1; D could derive from TRBD1 or TRBD2 (5 bases each). The V and J ends lost 8 bases and 8 bases respectively, with 19 bases between them. The CDR3 length is 14 residues. From germline, CDR1 is MGHRA and CDR2 YSYEKL. The DNA for the CDR3 is TGCGCCAGCCGAGGAATCGGGGCGAGGGATGAGCAGTTCTTC. Translating it yields CASRGIGARDEQFF.

This clonotype occurred a few times. J is TRBJ2-7 and V is TRBV6-1, with unresolved D. Looked up from germline, CDR1 is MNHNS and CDR2 is SASEGT. CDR3 length: 10 residues. V was clipped by 10 bases and J by 11 bases, with 15 bases between them. CDR3 loop: CATFYGREYF. In nucleotides, the CDR3 is TGTGCCACCTTCTATGGCAGAGAGTACTTC.

This clonotype has just a few counts. The chain joins TRBV7-9 to TRBJ1-5, with TRBD1 identical over 7 bases. Germline values: CDR1 SEHNR, CDR2 FQNEAQ (reference sequence). The CDR3 contains 11 residues. With V trimmed by 2 bases and J by 11 bases, 0 bases remained unmatched. The CDR3 spells CASSLQGAQHF. The DNA for the CDR3 is TGTGCCAGCAGCTTACAGGGGGCCCAGCATTTT.

This clonotype has a count of ten or more. The chain employs TRBV20-1 and TRBJ2-5, with 11 bases matching TRBD1. Germline CDR1 DFQATT, CDR2 SNEGSKA (reference sequence). This CDR3 contains 15 residues. V lost 3 bases and J lost 6; bases outside the gene matches: 9. The CDR3 bases are TGCAGTGCTAGCCGGACAGGGGGCCAGAGAAAGACCCAGTACTTC. Translated: CSASRTGGQRKTQYF.

This clonotype was observed at least ten times. One junction end disagrees with the germline gene, perhaps due to a read error. The chain links TRBV4-1 to TRBJ2-3; D gene ambiguous. CDR3 length equals 13 residues. Per the germline V gene, CDR1 is MGHRA and CDR2 is YSYEKL. The CDR3 coding sequence is TGTGCCAGCAGCCAAGTTTCGACAGATACGCAGTATTTT. It is translated as CASSQVSTDTQYF.

This clonotype has ten or more counts. The chain joins TRBV7-6 to TRBJ2-5; 11 bases line up with TRBD1. The CDR3 length is 16 residues. V was pared by 4 bases and J by 0 bases, with 4 bases of the junction left unmatched. Germline loops: CDR1 SGHVS, CDR2 FNYEAQ. The CDR3 sequence: CASSSWDRGDQETQYF. The CDR3 coding sequence is TGTGCCAGCAGCTCCTGGGACAGGGGGGACCAAGAGACCCAGTACTTC.

This clonotype came up a few times. The V call is TRBV30, the J call TRBJ2-7; D remains unclear. Germline CDR1 reads GTSNPN; CDR2 reads SVGIG (reference sequence). The V end was cut by 4 bases, the J end by 0 bases, with 4 bases between. This CDR3 is built from 11 residues. The CDR3 loop is CAWTHSYEQYF. The CDR3 DNA sequence: TGTGCCTGGACACACTCCTACGAGCAGTACTTC.

The V and J genes are TRBV4-2 and TRBJ2-7; a weak D match, TRBD2 (6 bases). The CDR3 consists of 15 residues. In germline, CDR1 is LGHNA, CDR2 YNFKEQ. V shed 9 bases and J shed 3 bases, with 21 bases lying between them. The CDR3 loop reads CASSTRTGGVYEQYF. The CDR3 DNA is TGTGCCAGTAGTACCCGGACCGGAGGGGTCTACGAGCAGTACTTC.

The V gene is TRBV14, the J gene TRBJ2-7; 9 bases fit TRBD1. The CDR3 sequence is 14 residues long. CDR1 and CDR2 from the germline V gene are SGHDN and FVKESK. Trimming at V came to 5 bases and at J to 3 bases, leaving 5 bases not matched to a gene. The CDR3 coding sequence is TGTGCCAGCAGCGTCGGACAGGGGCGCTACGAGCAGTACTTC. Translated: CASSVGQGRYEQYF.

This clonotype appeared many times. The chain is built from TRBV9 and TRBJ1-1, with unresolved D. CDR3 length: 15 residues. In germline, CDR1 is SGDLS, CDR2 YYNGEE. Trimming took 2 bases from V and 0 from J, leaving 11 bases between them. CDR3 DNA sequence: TGTGCCAGCAGCGTTGGAGCCGACATGAACACTGAAGCTTTCTTT. It translates to CASSVGADMNTEAFF.

This clonotype turned up a few times. V usage is TRBV5-6 and J usage is TRBJ2-3, with TRBD1 as a possible D gene (6 bases). Trimming stripped 5 bases from V and 4 bases from J, with 14 bases between. Looked up from germline, CDR1 is SGHDT and CDR2 is YYEEEE. The CDR3 consists of 14 residues. The CDR3 loop is CASRKGWGPDTQYF. As DNA, the CDR3 is TGTGCCAGCAGAAAGGGGTGGGGGCCAGATACGCAGTATTTT.

The DNA for the CDR3 is TGTGCCAGCAGCACGACAGGGATAACCAATTCACCCCTCCACTTT. Protein product: CASSTTGITNSPLHF. The V gene is TRBV5-5, the J gene TRBJ1-6; 7 positions match TRBD1. V gave up 4 bases and J gave up 7 bases; unmatched junction bases: 8. The CDR3 spans 15 residues. CDR1 is SGHKS and CDR2 is YYEKEE in the germline V gene (reference sequence).

This clonotype occurred a few times. The rearrangement uses TRBV19 and TRBJ1-6, with a possible D match to TRBD1 (5 bases). Trimming took off 8 bases at V and 0 bases at J, with 17 bases between the two ends. Per germline, CDR1 LNHDA and CDR2 SQIVND (reference sequence). This CDR3 contains 17 residues. CDR3 in DNA: TGTGCCAGTGCTCCCGGGACTGTTAGCTCCTATAATTCACCCCTCCACTTT. It encodes CASAPGTVSSYNSPLHF.

The sample holds many counts of this clonotype. The chain couples TRBV12-3 or TRBV12-4 to TRBJ1-5; D remains ambiguous. The V end was cut by 4 bases, the J end by 4 bases, with 11 bases between. The CDR3 consists of 14 residues. The CDR3 nucleotides read TGTGCCAGCAGTTGGTACAGTAAGAATCAGCCCCAGCATTTT. Encoded protein: CASSWYSKNQPQHF.

In this sample, this clonotype turned up many times. The J gene is TRBJ1-1, the V gene TRBV7-3; unclear D gene. The CDR3 extends over 13 amino acids. Germline CDR1 reads SGHTA; CDR2 reads FQGTGA. The V and J ends lost 5 bases and 1 base respectively, with 8 bases between them. Written as DNA, the CDR3 is TGTGCCAGCAGCGCACTTGGGAACACTGAAGCTTTCTTT. It translates to CASSALGNTEAFF. Drawing the rest from reference TRBV7-3 and TRBJ1-1, the complete variable domain is GAGVSQTPSNKVTEKGKYVELRCDPISGHTALYWYRQSLGQGPEFLIYFQGTGAADDSGLPNDRFFAVRPEGSVSTLKIQRTERGDSAVYLCASSALGNTEAFFGQGTRLTVV.

This clonotype was observed many times. The chain employs TRBV20-1 and TRBJ1-5; 10 nucleotides line up with TRBD1. Germline V lookup: CDR1 DFQATT, CDR2 SNEGSKA (reference sequence). The CDR3 loop spans 14 amino acids. The trim removed 7 bases at V and 4 bases at J, leaving 7 bases unmatched. The CDR3 DNA reads TGCAGTGGTAGCGGGGACAGGGGTAATCAGCCCCAGCATTTT. Translating it yields CSGSGDRGNQPQHF.

This chain joins TRBV7-2 and TRBJ1-6, with a tentative D call TRBD1 (5 bases). CDR1 is SGHTA, CDR2 FQGNSA, per germline. Trimming took 5 bases from V and 11 from J, leaving 10 bases between them. This CDR3 region has 12 residues. The CDR3 region is CASSRDPAPLHF. For the CDR3, the DNA is TGTGCCAGCAGCCGGGACCCGGCACCCCTCCACTTT.

This clonotype has ten or more counts. The rearrangement links TRBV20-1 to TRBJ1-1; 7 nucleotides match TRBD1. Germline trimming cut 5 bases from V and 1 base from J; bases unmatched to any gene: 7. The CDR3 covers 14 residues. Germline CDR1 and CDR2: DFQATT and SNEGSKA (reference sequence). CDR3 region: CSALNRGGNTEAFF. CDR3 sequence (DNA): TGCAGTGCTCTCAACAGGGGTGGGAACACTGAAGCTTTCTTT.

The sample holds many counts of this clonotype. The chain combines TRBV7-2 with TRBJ2-7, with 8 positions matching TRBD2. Trimming at V came to 1 base and at J to 3 bases, leaving 2 bases not matched to a gene. Looked up from germline, CDR1 is SGHTA and CDR2 is FQGNSA. This CDR3 contains 14 residues. The CDR3 here is CASSLGGGLYEQYF. CDR3 in DNA: TGTGCCAGCAGCTTAGGCGGGGGGCTCTACGAGCAGTACTTC.

This clonotype was picked up a small number of times. This chain links TRBV10-3 with TRBJ1-4, with D possibly matching TRBD1 (5 bases). Germline V gives CDR1 ENHRY, CDR2 SYGVKD. Trimming left V 0 bases short and J 8 bases short, with 13 bases between. The CDR3 covers 15 residues. CDR3 DNA sequence: TGTGCCATCAGTGAGTCTAGGGACGGCAGCGAAAAACTGTTTTTT. Translated: CAISESRDGSEKLFF.

This clonotype was recorded at least ten times. This chain connects TRBV2 to TRBJ1-6; 9 bases line up with TRBD1. CDR3 length: 15 amino acids. J lost 9 bases, V lost 7 bases, and 10 bases had no gene match. Germline CDR1 and CDR2: SNHLY and FYNNEI. CDR3 coding DNA: TGTGCCAGCACAGATAGGAGGACAGGGGTTTCACCCCTCCACTTT. Amino acids: CASTDRRTGVSPLHF.

This clonotype was counted a few times. The rearrangement joins TRBV18 to TRBJ2-5, with 7 bases matching TRBD1. V lost 5 bases, J lost 1 base, and 4 bases stayed unmatched. This CDR3 has 14 residues. Germline lookup yields CDR1 KGHSH and CDR2 LQKENI. The CDR3 coding sequence is TGTGCCAGCTCAGCCCGACAGGGCCAAGAGACCCAGTACTTC. Its translation: CASSARQGQETQYF. Using reference TRBV18 and TRBJ2-5 for the parts outside the CDR3, the full variable domain is NAGVMQNPRHLVRRRGQEARLRCSPMKGHSHVYWYRQLPEEGLKFMVYLQKENIIDESGMPKERFSAEFPKEGPSILRIQQVVRGDSAAYFCASSARQGQETQYFGPGTRLLVL.

The chain joins TRBV9 to TRBJ2-2; D is ambiguous. The CDR3 sequence is 16 residues long. Trimming stripped 0 bases from V and 1 base from J, with 10 bases between. The germline gives CDR1 SGDLS, CDR2 YYNGEE. CDR3 sequence (DNA): TGTGCCAGCAGCGTAGCGGCCAGCTGGAACACCGGGGAGCTGTTTTTT. This encodes CASSVAASWNTGELFF.

In its sample, this clonotype was seen many times. This rearrangement joins TRBV5-6 to TRBJ2-3, with D perhaps given as TRBD1 or TRBD2 (5 bases each). Deletions cut 5 bases from V and 9 bases from J, with 16 bases between. In germline, CDR1 is SGHDT, CDR2 YYEEEE. CDR3 length: 13 amino acids. CDR3 nucleotides: TGTGCCAGCAGTCGGGGACCTCACGGCACGCAGTATTTT. Its protein is CASSRGPHGTQYF.

This clonotype was observed many times. The J gene is TRBJ2-2, the V gene TRBV7-9; 9 positions agree with TRBD1. Per the germline V gene, CDR1 is SEHNR and CDR2 is FQNEAQ (reference sequence). This CDR3 contains 17 residues. Trimming cost V 5 bases and J 4 bases; bases outside gene matches: 11. The CDR3 nucleotides are TGTGCCAGCAGCCCTAAAACCGGGACAGGGCGCACCGGGGAGCTGTTTTTT. It encodes CASSPKTGTGRTGELFF.